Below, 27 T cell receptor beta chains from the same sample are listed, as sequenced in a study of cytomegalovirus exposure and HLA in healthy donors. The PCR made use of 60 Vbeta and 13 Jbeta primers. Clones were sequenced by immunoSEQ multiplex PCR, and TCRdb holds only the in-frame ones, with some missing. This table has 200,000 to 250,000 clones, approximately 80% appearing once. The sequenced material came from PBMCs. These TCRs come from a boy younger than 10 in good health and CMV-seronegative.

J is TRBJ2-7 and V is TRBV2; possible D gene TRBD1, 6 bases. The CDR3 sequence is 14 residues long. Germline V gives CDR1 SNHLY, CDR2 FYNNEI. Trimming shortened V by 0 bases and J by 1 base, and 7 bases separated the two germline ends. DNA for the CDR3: TGTGCCAGCAGTGAAGCGGGACAATCCTACGAGCAGTACTTC. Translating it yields CASSEAGQSYEQYF.

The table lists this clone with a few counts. The CDR3 reads CASSQAGLNTEAFF. CDR3 coding DNA: TGCGCCAGCAGCCAAGCAGGGTTGAACACTGAAGCTTTCTTT. V usage is TRBV4-1 and J usage is TRBJ1-1; tentatively, D is TRBD1 (5 bases). Germline assignment: CDR1 MGHRA and CDR2 YSYEKL. The ends were cut back, 1 base at V and 0 bases at J, with 6 bases in the middle. This CDR3 has 14 residues.

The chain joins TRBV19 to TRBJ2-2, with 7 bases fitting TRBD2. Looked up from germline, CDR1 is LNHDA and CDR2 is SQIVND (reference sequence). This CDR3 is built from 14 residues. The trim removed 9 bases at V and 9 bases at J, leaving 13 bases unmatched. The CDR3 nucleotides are TGTGCCAGCGGGGGGAGCGGCAGTTACCGGGAGCTGTTTTTT. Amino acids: CASGGSGSYRELFF.

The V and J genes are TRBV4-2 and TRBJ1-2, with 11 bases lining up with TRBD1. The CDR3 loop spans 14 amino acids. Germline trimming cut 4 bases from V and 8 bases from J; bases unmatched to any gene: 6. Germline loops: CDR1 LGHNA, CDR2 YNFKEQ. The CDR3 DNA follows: TGTGCCAGCAGCCGAGGACAGGGGGCATGGGGCTACACCTTC. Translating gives CASSRGQGAWGYTF.

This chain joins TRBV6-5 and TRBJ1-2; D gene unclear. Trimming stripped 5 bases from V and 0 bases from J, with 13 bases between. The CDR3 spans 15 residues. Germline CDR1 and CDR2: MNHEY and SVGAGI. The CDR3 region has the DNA TGTGCCAGCAGTGTAAAGCAGGTCGCTAACTATGGCTACACCTTC. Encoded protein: CASSVKQVANYGYTF.

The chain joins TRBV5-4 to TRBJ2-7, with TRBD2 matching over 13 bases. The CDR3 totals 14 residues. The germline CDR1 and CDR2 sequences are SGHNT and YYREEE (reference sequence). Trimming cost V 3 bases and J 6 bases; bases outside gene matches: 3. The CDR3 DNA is TGTGCCAGCAGCTACGGACTAGCGGGAGTCGAGCAGTACTTC. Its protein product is CASSYGLAGVEQYF.

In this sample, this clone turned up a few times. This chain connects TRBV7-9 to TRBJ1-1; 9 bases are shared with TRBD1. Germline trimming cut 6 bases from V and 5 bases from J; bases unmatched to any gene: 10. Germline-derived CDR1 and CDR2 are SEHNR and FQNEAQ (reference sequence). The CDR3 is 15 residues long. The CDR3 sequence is CASRGRDRVRTEAFF. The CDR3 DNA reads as TGTGCCAGCAGAGGGCGGGACAGGGTTCGGACTGAAGCTTTCTTT.

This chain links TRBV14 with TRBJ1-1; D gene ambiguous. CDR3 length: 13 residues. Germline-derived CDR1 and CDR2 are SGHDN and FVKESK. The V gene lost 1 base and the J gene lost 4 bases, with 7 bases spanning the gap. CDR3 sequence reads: CASSQARFTEAFF. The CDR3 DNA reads TGTGCCAGCAGCCAAGCCAGGTTCACTGAAGCTTTCTTT.

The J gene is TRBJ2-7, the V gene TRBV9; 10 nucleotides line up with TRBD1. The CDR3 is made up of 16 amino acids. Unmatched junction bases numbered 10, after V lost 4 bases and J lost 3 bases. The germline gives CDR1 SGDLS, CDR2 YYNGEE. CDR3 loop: CASSPDRTGGVYEQYF. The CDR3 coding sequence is TGTGCCAGCAGCCCCGATAGGACAGGGGGGGTCTACGAGCAGTACTTC.

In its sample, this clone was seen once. Here the CDR3 DNA reads TGTGCCAGCATCTCGGGTAGGGGCCCTGACAATGAGCAGTTCTTC. Translating gives CASISGRGPDNEQFF. This chain connects TRBV6-1 to TRBJ2-1, with D perhaps matching TRBD1 (5 bases). V lost 7 bases and J 5 bases, leaving 18 bases between the germline ends. CDR3 length: 15 residues. Germline V gives CDR1 MNHNS, CDR2 SASEGT.

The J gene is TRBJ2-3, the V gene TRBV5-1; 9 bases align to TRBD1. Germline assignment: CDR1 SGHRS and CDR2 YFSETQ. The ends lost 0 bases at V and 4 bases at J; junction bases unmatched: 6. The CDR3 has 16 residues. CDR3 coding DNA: TGCGCCAGCAGCTTGGGCGGGACAGGGTACGCAGATACGCAGTATTTT. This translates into CASSLGGTGYADTQYF. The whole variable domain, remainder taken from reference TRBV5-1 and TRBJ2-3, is KAGVTQTPRYLIKTRGQQVTLSCSPISGHRSVSWYQQTPGQGLQFLFEYFSETQRNKGNFPGRFSGRQFSNSRSEMNVSTLELGDSALYLCASSLGGTGYADTQYFGPGTRLTVL.

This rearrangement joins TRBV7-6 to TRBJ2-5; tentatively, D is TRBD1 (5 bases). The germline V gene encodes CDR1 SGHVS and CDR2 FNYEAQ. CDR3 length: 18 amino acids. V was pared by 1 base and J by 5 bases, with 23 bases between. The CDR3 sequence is CASSLVGITAGLGETQYF. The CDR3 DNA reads TGTGCCAGCAGCTTAGTGGGGATAACAGCAGGGCTCGGGGAGACCCAGTACTTC.

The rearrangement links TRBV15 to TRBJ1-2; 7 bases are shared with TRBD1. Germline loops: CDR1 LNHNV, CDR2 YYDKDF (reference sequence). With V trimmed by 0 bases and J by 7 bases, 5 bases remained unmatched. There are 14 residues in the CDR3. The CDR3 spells CATSRDPTGFGYTF. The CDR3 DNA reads TGTGCCACCAGCAGAGACCCGACAGGGTTTGGCTACACCTTC.

The CDR3 protein is CASSYSGRAYEQYF. CDR3 nucleotides: TGTGCCAGCAGTTACAGCGGGAGGGCCTACGAGCAGTACTTC. The V call is TRBV6-5, the J call TRBJ2-7; 10 positions match TRBD2. This CDR3 has 14 amino acids. V lost 2 bases to trimming and J lost 2 bases; unmatched junction nucleotides: 0. Per the germline V gene, CDR1 is MNHEY and CDR2 is SVGAGI.

CDR3 in DNA: TGCGCCAGCACGACCAGGGTGAACACCGGGGAGCTGTTTTTT. It is translated as CASTTRVNTGELFF. This sequence joins TRBV5-1 and TRBJ2-2, with a tentative D call TRBD1 (5 bases). The CDR3 contains 14 residues. Trimming stripped 6 bases from V and 1 base from J, with 10 bases between. From germline, CDR1 is SGHRS and CDR2 YFSETQ. The entire variable domain, with the rest obtained from reference TRBV5-1 and TRBJ2-2, is as follows: KAGVTQTPRYLIKTRGQQVTLSCSPISGHRSVSWYQQTPGQGLQFLFEYFSETQRNKGNFPGRFSGRQFSNSRSEMNVSTLELGDSALYLCASTTRVNTGELFFGEGSRLTVL.

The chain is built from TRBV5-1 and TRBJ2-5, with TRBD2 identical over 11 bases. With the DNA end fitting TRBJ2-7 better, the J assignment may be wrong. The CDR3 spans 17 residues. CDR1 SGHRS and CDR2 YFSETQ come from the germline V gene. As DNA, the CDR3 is TGCGCCAGCAGCTTGTTTCCTCCGGGACTAGCGGTTTACGAGCAGTACTTC. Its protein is CASSLFPPGLAVYEQYF.

DNA of the CDR3: TGTGCCAGCAGTTTAAGGGGAGGGGCCAACGTCCTGACTTTC. Translated, it gives CASSLRGGANVLTF. This chain connects TRBV27 to TRBJ2-6; tentative D call: TRBD1 (5 bases). CDR1 is MNHEY, CDR2 SMNVEV, per germline (reference sequence). V gave up 2 bases and J gave up 4 bases, with 6 bases separating them. The CDR3 covers 14 residues.

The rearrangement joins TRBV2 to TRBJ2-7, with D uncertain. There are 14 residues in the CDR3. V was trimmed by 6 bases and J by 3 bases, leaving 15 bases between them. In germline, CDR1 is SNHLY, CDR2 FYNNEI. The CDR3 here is CASRSVSTLYEQYF. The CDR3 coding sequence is TGTGCCAGCAGAAGCGTCAGTACCCTCTACGAGCAGTACTTC.

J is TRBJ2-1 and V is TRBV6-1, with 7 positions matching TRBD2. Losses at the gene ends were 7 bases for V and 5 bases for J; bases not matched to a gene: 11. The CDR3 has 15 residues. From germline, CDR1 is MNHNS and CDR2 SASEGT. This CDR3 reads CASTSQALADNEQFF. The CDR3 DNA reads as TGTGCCAGCACCTCCCAAGCGCTAGCGGACAATGAGCAGTTCTTC.

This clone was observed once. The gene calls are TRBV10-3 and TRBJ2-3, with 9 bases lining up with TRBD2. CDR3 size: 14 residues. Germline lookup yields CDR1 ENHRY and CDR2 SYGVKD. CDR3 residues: CAAGGQQGPDTQYF. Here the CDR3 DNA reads TGTGCTGCGGGGGGGCAACAGGGGCCAGATACGCAGTATTTT.

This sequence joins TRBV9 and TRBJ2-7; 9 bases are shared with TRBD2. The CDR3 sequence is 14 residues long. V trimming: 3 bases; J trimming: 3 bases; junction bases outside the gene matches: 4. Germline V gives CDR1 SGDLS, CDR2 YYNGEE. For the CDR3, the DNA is TGTGCCAGCAGCGACGGGACTAGCCTCTACGAGCAGTACTTC. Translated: CASSDGTSLYEQYF.

DNA for the CDR3: TGTGCCATCGGGTCGGCACAGGGGCCCCCCTACGAGCAGTACTTC. This sequence encodes CAIGSAQGPPYEQYF. The chain is built from TRBV10-3 and TRBJ2-7; 7 bases are shared with TRBD1. The V gene end was trimmed by 8 bases and the J gene end by 2 bases; junction bases not matched to a gene: 12. The CDR3 runs to 15 residues. Germline values: CDR1 ENHRY, CDR2 SYGVKD.

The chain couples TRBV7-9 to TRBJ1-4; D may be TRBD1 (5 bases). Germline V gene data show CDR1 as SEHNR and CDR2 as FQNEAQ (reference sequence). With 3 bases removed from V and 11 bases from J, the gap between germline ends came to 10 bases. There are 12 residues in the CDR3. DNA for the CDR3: TGTGCCAGCAGCTTTCTCAAGGGGAAACTGTTTTTT. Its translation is CASSFLKGKLFF.

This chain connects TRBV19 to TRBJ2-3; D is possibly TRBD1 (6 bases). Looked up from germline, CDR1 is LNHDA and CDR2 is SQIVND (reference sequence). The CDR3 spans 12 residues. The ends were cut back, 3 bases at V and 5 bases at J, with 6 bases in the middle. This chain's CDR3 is CASSIRGDTQYF. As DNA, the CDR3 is TGTGCCAGTAGTATCAGGGGAGATACGCAGTATTTT.

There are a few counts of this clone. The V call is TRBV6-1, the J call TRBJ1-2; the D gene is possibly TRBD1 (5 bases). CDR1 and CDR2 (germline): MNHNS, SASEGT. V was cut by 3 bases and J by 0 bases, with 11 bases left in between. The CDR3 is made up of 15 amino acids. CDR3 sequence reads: CASSEGRSPNYGYTF. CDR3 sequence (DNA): TGTGCCAGCAGTGAGGGGCGTTCACCTAACTATGGCTACACCTTC.

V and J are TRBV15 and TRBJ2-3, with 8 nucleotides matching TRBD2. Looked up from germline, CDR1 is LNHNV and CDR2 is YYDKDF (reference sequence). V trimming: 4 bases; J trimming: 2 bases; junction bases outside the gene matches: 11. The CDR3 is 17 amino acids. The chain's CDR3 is CATSTAEALADTDTQYF. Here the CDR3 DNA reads TGTGCCACCAGCACCGCAGAGGCACTAGCGGACACAGATACGCAGTATTTT.

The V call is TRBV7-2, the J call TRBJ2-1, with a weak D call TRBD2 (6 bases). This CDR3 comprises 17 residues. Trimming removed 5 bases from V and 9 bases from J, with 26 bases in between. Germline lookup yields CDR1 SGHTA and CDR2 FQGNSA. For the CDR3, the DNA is TGTGCCAGCAGCCCGAGCCAAGGGACTCGCTTTTGGGGTGAGCAGTTCTTC. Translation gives CASSPSQGTRFWGEQFF. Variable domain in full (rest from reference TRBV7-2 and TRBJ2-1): GAGVSQSPSNKVTEKGKDVELRCDPISGHTALYWYRQSLGQGLEFLIYFQGNSAPDKSGLPSDRFSAERTGGSVSTLTIQRTQQEDSAVYLCASSPSQGTRFWGEQFFGPGTRLTVL.